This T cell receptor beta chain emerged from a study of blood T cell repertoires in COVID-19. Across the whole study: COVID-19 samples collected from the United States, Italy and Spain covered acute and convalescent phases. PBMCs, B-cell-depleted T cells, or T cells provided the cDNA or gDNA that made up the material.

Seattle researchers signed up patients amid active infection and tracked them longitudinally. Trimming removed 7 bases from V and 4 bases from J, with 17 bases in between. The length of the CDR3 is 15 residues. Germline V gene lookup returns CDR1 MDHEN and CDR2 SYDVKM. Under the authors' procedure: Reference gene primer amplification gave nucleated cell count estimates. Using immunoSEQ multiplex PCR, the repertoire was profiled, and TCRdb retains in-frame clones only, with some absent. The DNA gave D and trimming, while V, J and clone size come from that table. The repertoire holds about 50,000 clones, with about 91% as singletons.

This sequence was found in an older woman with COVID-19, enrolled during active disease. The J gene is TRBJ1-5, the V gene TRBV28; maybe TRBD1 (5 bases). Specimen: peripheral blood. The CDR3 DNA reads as TGTGCCAGCAAGGACTACCGGAGGGGAAATCAGCCCCAGCATTTT. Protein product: CASKDYRRGNQPQHF.